This TCR beta chain originates from a study of regulatory T cells in long-lasting Graves disease. Study-wide points: The study found persistent patients shared more public clonotypes (approximately 2,700) than new patients (about 880).

The sample's time point: newly diagnosed GD, antithyroid drugs for less than 3 months. TCR sequences were obtained from RNA taken from PBMCs. Details on this clonotype: Its target is not known.

The CDR3 sequence is 15 residues long. The V and J ends lost 0 bases and 7 bases respectively, with 15 bases between them. In germline, CDR1 is SGHAT, CDR2 FQNNGV. Library construction for TCR beta used iRepertoire HTBI primers and Arm-PCR of CDR3 regions. TCRdb ran MiXCR on the multiplex PCR reads and lists one entry per CDR3 protein. The table has 530,000 or so distinct CDR3 sequences, approximately 15% seen once. The same sample was also used in a study of T cells in Graves' hyperthyroidism and ophthalmopathy. That work states: HTBI primers were employed in a first-round RT-PCR of the TCR CDR3.

The specimen comprised peripheral blood mononuclear cells (PBMCs), sampled at new diagnosis, from a patient treated with antithyroid drugs. This clonotype originated in a young man with Graves disease. The chain joins TRBV11-2 to TRBJ1-2; D call uncertain. Here the CDR3 reads CASSLDPQCTCGYTF. The CDR3, as DNA: TGTGCCAGCAGCTTAGATCCCCAGTGCACGTGTGGCTACACCTTC.